This T cell receptor (beta chain) emerged from a study of cytomegalovirus exposure and HLA in healthy donors. Across the study: The Caucasian-associated ancestry cluster contained roughly four fifths of the 398 genotyped donors.

For this clone: What it recognizes is unknown.

The length of the CDR3 is 13 residues. The V gene's germline CDR1 is SGHRS and CDR2 YFSETQ. V was pared by 4 bases and J by 4 bases, with 2 bases of the junction left unmatched. Study-wide results and limits: The classifier was said to identify cytomegalovirus status with high specificity and sensitivity. Some V segments (TRBV6-2 and TRBV6-3 among them) were excluded as indistinguishable.

PCR involved 60 Vbeta and 13 Jbeta primers. Data came from immunoSEQ multiplex PCR; TCRdb stores just in-frame clones and leaves some out. Among under 200,000 clones listed, about four fifths were seen once. These donors counted as nominally healthy when sampled, but unrecorded immune exposures were likely. The V gene is TRBV5-1, the J gene TRBJ2-1, with 7 bases aligning to TRBD1. The clonotype comes from a young woman in good health and CMV-seropositive. Specimen: PBMCs. CDR3 in amino acids: CASSEQGYNEQFF. The CDR3, as DNA: TGCGCCAGCAGCGAACAGGGGTACAATGAGCAGTTCTTC.